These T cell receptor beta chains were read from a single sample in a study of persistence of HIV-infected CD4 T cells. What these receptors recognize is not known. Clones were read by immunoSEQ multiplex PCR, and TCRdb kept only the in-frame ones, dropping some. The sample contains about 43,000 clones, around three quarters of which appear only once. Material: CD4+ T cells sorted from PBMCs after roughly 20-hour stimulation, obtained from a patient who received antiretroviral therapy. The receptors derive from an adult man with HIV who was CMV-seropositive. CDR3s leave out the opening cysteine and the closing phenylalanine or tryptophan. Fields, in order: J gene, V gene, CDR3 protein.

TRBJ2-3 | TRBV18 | ASSPSRDRSTDTQY
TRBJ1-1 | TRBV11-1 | ASSPRTLAPEAF
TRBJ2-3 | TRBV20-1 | SASNRVGTDTQY
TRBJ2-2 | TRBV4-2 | ASSRLVGTGELF
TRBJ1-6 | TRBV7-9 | ASSPRDNSPLH
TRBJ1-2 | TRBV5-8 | ASSLQGFLYGYT
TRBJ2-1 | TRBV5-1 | ASTLGSSAGGLDEQF
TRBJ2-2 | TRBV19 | ASSKWAGDKTGELF
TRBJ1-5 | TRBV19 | ASSGTGSNQPQH
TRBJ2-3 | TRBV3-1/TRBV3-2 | ASSQDKTGGRTDTQY
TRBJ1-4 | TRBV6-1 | ASSFGTGNEKLF
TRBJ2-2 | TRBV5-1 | ASSSGTFDTGELF
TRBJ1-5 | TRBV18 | ASSPQKTGIPQPQH
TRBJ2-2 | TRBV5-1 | ASSLVWGSATGELF
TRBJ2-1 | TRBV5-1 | ASGDRTIRTSEQF
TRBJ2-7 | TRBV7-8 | ASSPAYEQY
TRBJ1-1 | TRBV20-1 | SARVTEAF
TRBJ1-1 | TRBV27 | ASSPQGLGTEAF
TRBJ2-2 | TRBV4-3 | ASSLWGYGELF
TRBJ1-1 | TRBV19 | ASSRQTGITEAF
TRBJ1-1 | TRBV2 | ASSFGLNTEAF
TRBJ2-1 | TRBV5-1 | ASSPLLTYEQF
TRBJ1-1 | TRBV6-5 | ASSRPGTGAAF
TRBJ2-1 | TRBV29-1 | SAEGTAAGVGNEQF
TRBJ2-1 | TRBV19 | ASSGRQGSGEQF
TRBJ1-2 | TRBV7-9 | ASSLGTGPLNGYT
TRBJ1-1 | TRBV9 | ASTDDFDGTEAF
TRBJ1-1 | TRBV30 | AWSVPLRAWNTEAF
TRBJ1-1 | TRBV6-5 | ASVGNTEAF
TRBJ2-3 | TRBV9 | ASSLFRGDTQY
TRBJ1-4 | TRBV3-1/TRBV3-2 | ASSQRSLLGEKLF
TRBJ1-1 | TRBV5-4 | ASSPTALNTEAF
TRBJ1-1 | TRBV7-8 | ASSFAGLLATEAF
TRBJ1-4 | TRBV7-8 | ASSLANRAATNEKLF
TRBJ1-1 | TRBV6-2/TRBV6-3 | ASSWTGTEAF
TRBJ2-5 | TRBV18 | ASSPPPGTGISQY
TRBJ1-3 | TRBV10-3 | AISDSGRGNTIY
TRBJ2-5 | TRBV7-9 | ASSLGIRQETQY
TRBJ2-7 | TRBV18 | ASSPFGTAYEQY
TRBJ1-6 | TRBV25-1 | ASIQSGASYNSPLH
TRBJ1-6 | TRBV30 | AWTGTYNSPLH
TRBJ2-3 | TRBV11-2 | ASSLARKKGTDTQY
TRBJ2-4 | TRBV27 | ASSLSGKNIQY
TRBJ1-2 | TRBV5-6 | ASSFVQERTDGYT
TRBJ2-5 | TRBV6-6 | ASSSLGGRETQY
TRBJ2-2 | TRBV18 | ASSPPTVTGELF
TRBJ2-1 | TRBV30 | AWSVGIPGRGEQF